This entry lists 18 T cell receptor beta chains sequenced from one sample in a study of T cell changes during pregnancy in multiple sclerosis. TCRdb's copy holds only in-frame clones and misses some; the assay was immunoSEQ multiplex PCR. The top ten clones hold about 0.75% of a sample with tens of thousands of clones, about nine tenths of them seen once. Sequencing was performed on peripheral blood, taken in the third trimester of pregnancy. The receptors were sampled from a female donor in good health, enrolled as a control in a pregnancy study.

This clone was picked up a small number of times. This chain links TRBV23-1 with TRBJ2-1; D is perhaps TRBD1 (6 bases). TRBV23-1 qualifies as an ORF whose function is uncertain. With 2 bases removed from V and 1 base from J, the gap between germline ends came to 12 bases. The CDR3 runs to 16 residues. The chain's CDR3 is CASSQPDRSSYNEQFF. The CDR3, as DNA: TGCGCCAGCAGTCAACCCGACAGGTCGTCCTACAATGAGCAGTTCTTC.

V and J are TRBV5-6 and TRBJ2-3, with a tentative D call TRBD1 (6 bases). The CDR3 has 15 amino acids. The germline V gene has CDR1 SGHDT and CDR2 YYEEEE. The V and J ends lost 2 bases and 4 bases respectively, with 14 bases between them. CDR3 nucleotides: TGTGCCAGCAGCTTCCCGACAGGACACCCAGATACGCAGTATTTT. Translating gives CASSFPTGHPDTQYF.

V is TRBV5-4 and J is TRBJ1-2; TRBD1 matches at 8 bases. With V trimmed by 0 bases and J by 8 bases, 12 bases remained unmatched. CDR3 size: 16 residues. CDR1 and CDR2 (germline): SGHNT, YYREEE (reference sequence). In DNA form, the CDR3 reads TGTGCCAGCAGCTTGGCCGAGGGGGGCAGGGGGCGCGGCTACACCTTC. Protein sequence: CASSLAEGGRGRGYTF.

The rearrangement uses TRBV6-5 and TRBJ2-4, with a tentative D call TRBD2 (5 bases). The CDR3 extends over 16 amino acids. With 6 bases removed from V and 0 bases from J, the gap between germline ends came to 15 bases. CDR1 is MNHEY, CDR2 SVGAGI, per germline. The chain's CDR3 is CASRYTSGLAKNIQYF. DNA of the CDR3: TGTGCCAGCAGGTACACCAGCGGTCTAGCCAAAAACATTCAGTACTTC.

V is TRBV14 and J is TRBJ2-3; no reliable D call. The CDR3 length is 13 residues. Looked up from germline, CDR1 is SGHDN and CDR2 is FVKESK. V lost 4 bases and J 6 bases, leaving 11 bases between the germline ends. For the CDR3, the DNA is TGTGCCAGCAGCCCCCGCAGTCCGGATACGCAGTATTTT. Amino acids: CASSPRSPDTQYF.

For the CDR3, the DNA is TGTGCCAGCAGCTCACCGGGACAGGGCAGAGGGGCAGGTGAAAAACTGTTTTTT. The encoded protein is CASSSPGQGRGAGEKLFF. The V call is TRBV7-9, the J call TRBJ1-4; 9 bases match TRBD1. This CDR3 contains 18 residues. Trimming removed 4 bases from V and 7 bases from J; junction bases left unmatched: 16. Looked up from germline, CDR1 is SEHNR and CDR2 is FQNEAQ (reference sequence).

This clone occurred a few times. V is TRBV4-3 and J is TRBJ2-1; the match to TRBD2 covers 7 bases. CDR1 LGHNA and CDR2 YSLEER come from the germline V gene. This CDR3 comprises 14 residues. J lost 5 bases, V lost 1 base, and 2 bases had no gene match. The chain's CDR3 is CASSQAGGDNEQFF. The DNA for the CDR3 is TGCGCCAGCAGCCAAGCTGGGGGGGACAATGAGCAGTTCTTC.

This clone is a singleton in its sample. This chain uses TRBV18 with TRBJ2-5, with 7 bases identical to TRBD1. This CDR3 has 17 amino acids. Germline lookup yields CDR1 KGHSH and CDR2 LQKENI. The ends lost 0 bases at V and 5 bases at J; junction bases unmatched: 12. The CDR3 nucleotides read TGTGCCAGCTCACCACCCCCCTTAAGAGGGGGCCGGGAGACCCAGTACTTC. Amino acid sequence: CASSPPPLRGGRETQYF. The complete variable domain, with remaining parts taken from reference TRBV18 and TRBJ2-5, reads NAGVMQNPRHLVRRRGQEARLRCSPMKGHSHVYWYRQLPEEGLKFMVYLQKENIIDESGMPKERFSAEFPKEGPSILRIQQVVRGDSAAYFCASSPPPLRGGRETQYFGPGTRLLVL.

The chain is built from TRBV2 and TRBJ2-7; 7 bases are a match to TRBD1. Germline V gene data show CDR1 as SNHLY and CDR2 as FYNNEI. The CDR3 is made up of 17 amino acids. J lost 7 bases, V lost 4 bases, and 19 bases had no gene match. As DNA, the CDR3 is TGTGCCAGCAGTGCCTCGTTAGGGACAGCTATAGGTGAGGAGCAGTACTTC. This sequence encodes CASSASLGTAIGEEQYF.

The chain combines TRBV25-1 with TRBJ2-1; weak D call: TRBD1 (5 bases). CDR1 MGHDK and CDR2 SYGVNS come from the germline V gene. The CDR3 has 14 residues. V was pared by 2 bases and J by 5 bases, with 10 bases between. CDR3 sequence: CASSENRFHNEQFF. The CDR3 DNA is TGTGCCAGCAGTGAAAACAGGTTCCACAATGAGCAGTTCTTC.

The V gene is TRBV14, the J gene TRBJ1-2, with D uncertain. V lost 1 base and J lost 0, with 9 bases in between. The germline V gene encodes CDR1 SGHDN and CDR2 FVKESK. The CDR3 runs to 15 residues. In DNA form, the CDR3 reads TGTGCCAGCAGCCAAGTACGGGGTACTAACTATGGCTACACCTTC. It codes for CASSQVRGTNYGYTF.

V gene TRBV6-5 combines with J gene TRBJ2-7, with 8 bases that match TRBD2. Germline CDR1 MNHEY, CDR2 SVGAGI. CDR3 size: 15 residues. Trimming removed 0 bases from V and 2 bases from J; junction bases left unmatched: 3. Here the CDR3 reads CASSYSIAGPYEQYF. CDR3 sequence (DNA): TGTGCCAGCAGTTACTCGATAGCGGGGCCCTACGAGCAGTACTTC.

V is TRBV18 and J is TRBJ1-1, with TRBD1 matching 9 bases. This CDR3 spans 15 amino acids. The V segment lost 6 bases and the J segment 0 bases; nucleotides outside the gene matches: 5. Germline V CDR1 and CDR2: KGHSH, LQKENI. CDR3 amino acids: CASSRQGGVNTEAFF. CDR3 sequence (DNA): TGTGCCAGCTCCCGACAGGGGGGAGTGAACACTGAAGCTTTCTTT.

The V and J genes are TRBV11-2 and TRBJ2-3; D ambiguous. V was pared by 4 bases and J by 2 bases, with 4 bases between. This CDR3 spans 12 amino acids. CDR1 is SGHAT, CDR2 FQNNGV, per germline. The DNA for the CDR3 is TGTGCCAGCAGCTCGTCCACAGATACGCAGTATTTT. Its protein product is CASSSSTDTQYF.

The chain recombines TRBV21-1 with TRBJ1-4; TRBD1 reflects the table's D call only, with no check against the DNA. TRBV21-1 is reported as a pseudogene. The CDR3 has 13 residues. CDR3 nucleotides: TGTGCCAGCAGCAATTCCATTAATGAAAAACTGTTTTTT. Translated: CASSNSINEKLFF.

This clone occurred once. The chain joins TRBV7-2 to TRBJ2-3; 10 bases are shared with TRBD2. CDR3 length: 14 residues. Germline CDR1 is SGHTA and CDR2 is FQGNSA. With V trimmed by 4 bases and J by 5 bases, 3 bases remained unmatched. The CDR3 sequence: CASSSGLALDTQYF. CDR3 nucleotide sequence: TGTGCCAGCAGCTCGGGACTAGCGTTAGATACGCAGTATTTT.

The genes are TRBV4-1 and TRBJ2-5, with a weak D call TRBD1 (6 bases). In germline, CDR1 is MGHRA, CDR2 YSYEKL. The V end was cut by 4 bases, the J end by 1 base, with 19 bases between. The CDR3 totals 17 residues. The CDR3: CASSPGTITPFQETQYF. The CDR3, as DNA: TGCGCCAGCAGCCCCGGGACAATAACCCCCTTCCAAGAGACCCAGTACTTC.

As regards this clone: The junction shows a germline mismatch at one end, possibly a read error. The genes are TRBV7-7 and TRBJ2-2, with D unresolved. This CDR3 comprises 13 residues. Germline assignment: CDR1 SSHAT and CDR2 FNYEAQ (reference sequence). The CDR3: CASSPPVTGELFF. The CDR3 DNA sequence: TGTGCTAGCAGCCCCCCAGTGACCGGGGAGCTGTTTTTT.